This T cell receptor (beta chain) was recorded in a study of blood T cell repertoires in COVID-19. Study in general: From the United States, Italy and Spain came samples of acute and convalescent COVID-19. T cells, B-cell-depleted T cells, or PBMCs provided the cDNA or gDNA that served as material.

Clones were sequenced by immunoSEQ multiplex PCR, and TCRdb holds only the in-frame ones, with some missing. The table records about 210,000 clones, approximately 90% of them present only once. The sequence derives from a man aged 55 to 70 who had recovered from COVID-19. Source material: peripheral blood.

The CDR3 sequence: CASNQTGVGKNIQYF. As DNA, the CDR3 is TGTGCCAGCAACCAGACAGGGGTTGGGAAAAACATTCAGTACTTC. The V gene is TRBV6-5, the J gene TRBJ2-4, with 8 nucleotides matching TRBD1. The CDR3 covers 15 residues. The V segment lost 7 bases and the J segment 4 bases; nucleotides outside the gene matches: 9. Germline CDR1 reads MNHEY; CDR2 reads SVGAGI.